This is a list of T cell receptor beta chains from one sample in a study of OX40 agonist ivuxolimab in advanced cancers. Sequencing was performed with immunoSEQ multiplex PCR; in TCRdb, only in-frame clones are kept and a portion is missing. The table shows 82,000 or so clones, with approximately 85% occurring only once. Here the sequenced sample was CD4+ or CD8+ T cells sorted from blood, taken in a trial of the OX40 agonist ivuxolimab. The receptors shown here come from an adult with an advanced solid tumor such as melanoma, head and neck, liver or kidney cancer. Both conserved end residues are part of each CDR3. D genes are given only for firm matches. Size is stated for part of the rows, as once, few or many counts, or as a class when the clone is expanded.

d_gene	abundance	v_gene	j_gene	CDR3nt	CDR3aa
NA	NA	TRBV9	TRBJ2-5	TGTGCCAGCAGCGTAGCGGGGGAAGGGACCCAGTACTTC	CASSVAGEGTQYF
NA	NA	TRBV19	TRBJ2-6	TGTGCCAGTAGGCCGAGGGGTTCTGGGGCCAACGTCCTGACTTTC	CASRPRGSGANVLTF
NA	NA	TRBV7-2	TRBJ2-3	TGTGCCAGCAGCCACGATGGGGCTAGCGATACGCAGTATTTT	CASSHDGASDTQYF
TRBD2	NA	TRBV10-3	TRBJ2-2	TGTGCCATCAGTTCGACTAGCGGGGGGGCAAACACCGGGGAGCTGTTTTTT	CAISSTSGGANTGELFF
NA	NA	TRBV7-2	TRBJ2-2	TGTGCCAGCAGCATCTACACCGGGGAGCTGTTTTTT	CASSIYTGELFF
TRBD2	NA	TRBV7-2	TRBJ2-7	TGTGCCAGCAGCTTTAGCGGGGGGGCCTACGAGCAGTACTTC	CASSFSGGAYEQYF
NA	NA	TRBV12-1	TRBJ2-7	TGTGCCAGCAGCCCCGGGACAGGGTCTTACTACGAGCAGTACTTC	CASSPGTGSYYEQYF
NA	once	TRBV7-9	TRBJ1-6	TGTGCCAGCAGCTTAGCGCATGGACAGTCGAGCTCCTATAATTCACCCCTCCACTTT	CASSLAHGQSSSYNSPLHF
TRBD1	NA	TRBV2	TRBJ2-6	TGTGCCAGCAGACCTGACAGGGGCTCTGGGGCCAACGTCCTGACTTTC	CASRPDRGSGANVLTF
NA	NA	TRBV18	TRBJ1-6	TGTGCCAGCTCACCTATGTATTCGAGGTTTTCTGGTTCACCCCTCCACTTT	CASSPMYSRFSGSPLHF
NA	NA	TRBV4-2	TRBJ1-2	TGTGCCAGCAGCCAAGGGGTGAGGGGCATGGAAGGCTACACCTTC	CASSQGVRGMEGYTF
NA	NA	TRBV5-4	TRBJ2-1	TGTGCCAGCAGCTTGAGTGGGGAGGCGCAGTTCTTC	CASSLSGEAQFF
TRBD1	NA	TRBV5-1	TRBJ2-5	TGCGCCAGCAGCTTGGGGACAGGGATAGGGGAGACCCAGTACTTC	CASSLGTGIGETQYF
NA	NA	TRBV19	TRBJ1-2	TGTGCCAGTAGTCCGGGTCCGAACTATGGCTACACCTTC	CASSPGPNYGYTF
NA	once	TRBV7-2	TRBJ1-5	TGTGCCAGCAGCTTAGGAGGGGGGGGGAGAGGCAATCAGCCCCAGCATTTT	CASSLGGGGRGNQPQHF
NA	NA	TRBV10-1	TRBJ1-2	TGCGCCAGCAGTGAGTCCGGGGCCGATGGCTACACCTTC	CASSESGADGYTF
NA	NA	TRBV14	TRBJ1-6	TGTGCCAGCAGCCTTTACGGTGACTATAATTCACCCCTCCACTTT	CASSLYGDYNSPLHF